The 22 T cell receptor beta chains given below trace back to one sample, sequenced in a study of OX40 agonist ivuxolimab in advanced cancers. Data came from immunoSEQ multiplex PCR; TCRdb stores just in-frame clones and leaves some out. The sample has around 47,000 clones, about 88% seen once. Here the sequenced sample was CD4+ or CD8+ T cells sorted from blood, taken in a trial of the OX40 agonist ivuxolimab. Source of these receptors: an adult with an advanced solid tumor such as melanoma, head and neck, liver or kidney cancer.

This sequence joins TRBV18 and TRBJ2-7, with no clear D. This CDR3 spans 14 amino acids. V lost 4 bases and J 0 bases, leaving 10 bases between the germline ends. Germline CDR1 reads KGHSH; CDR2 reads LQKENI. CDR3 protein: CASSLEDTSYEQYF. The CDR3, as DNA: TGTGCCAGCTCACTAGAAGACACCTCCTACGAGCAGTACTTC.

V and J are TRBV15 and TRBJ1-2, with D unclear. The CDR3 is made up of 14 amino acids. Trimming removed 0 bases at V and 4 bases at J, with 9 bases between. CDR1 is LNHNV and CDR2 is YYDKDF in the germline V gene (reference sequence). The CDR3: CATSRDKTLYGYTF. CDR3 DNA sequence: TGTGCCACCAGCAGAGATAAGACCCTCTATGGCTACACCTTC.

This clone came up a few times. The chain is built from TRBV6-5 and TRBJ2-7, with D possibly TRBD2 on 5 matching bases. CDR1 MNHEY and CDR2 SVGAGI come from the germline V gene. This CDR3 spans 13 amino acids. V lost 5 bases and J lost 7, with 15 bases in between. The CDR3 loop reads CASSPSRWREQYF. DNA of the CDR3: TGTGCCAGCAGTCCGTCCCGCTGGAGGGAGCAGTACTTC.

The genes are TRBV7-8 and TRBJ2-7; possibly TRBD1 for D (5 bases). Deletions cut 0 bases from V and 3 bases from J, with 12 bases between. The V gene's germline CDR1 is SGHVS and CDR2 FQNEAQ. CDR3 length equals 15 residues. The CDR3 DNA is TGTGCCAGCAGCTTAGCCAATCCCAGGGTCTACGAGCAGTACTTC. Amino acid sequence: CASSLANPRVYEQYF.

J is TRBJ1-2 and V is TRBV5-1; D is undetermined. The CDR3 is 15 residues long. Trimming cost V 1 base and J 6 bases, with 16 bases left between them. Germline V lookup: CDR1 SGHRS, CDR2 YFSETQ. CDR3 sequence reads: CASSLTLTRVDGYTF. CDR3 coding DNA: TGCGCCAGCAGCTTGACGTTAACGAGGGTTGATGGCTACACCTTC.

The rearrangement uses TRBV7-9 and TRBJ1-1; the D is unclear. This CDR3 has 12 residues. V dropped 10 bases and J dropped 3 bases, with 12 bases sitting between them. Germline CDR1 is SEHNR and CDR2 is FQNEAQ (reference sequence). The CDR3 nucleotides are TGTGCCACTCGACGGGTAGACACTGAAGCTTTCTTT. Protein sequence: CATRRVDTEAFF.

The gene calls are TRBV6-1 and TRBJ2-1; 10 nucleotides line up with TRBD2. The CDR3 extends over 15 amino acids. J was trimmed by 6 bases and V by 0 bases; bases with no gene match: 2. Germline V lookup: CDR1 MNHNS, CDR2 SASEGT. CDR3 in amino acids: CASSEATSGSNEQFF. CDR3 DNA: TGTGCCAGCAGTGAAGCGACTAGCGGGTCCAATGAGCAGTTCTTC.

The chain uses TRBV4-2 and TRBJ2-7; possibly TRBD2 for D (6 bases). The CDR3 runs to 16 residues. Germline V gene data show CDR1 as LGHNA and CDR2 as YNFKEQ. The V gene lost 5 bases and the J gene lost 6 bases, with 23 bases spanning the gap. The CDR3 DNA is TGTGCCAGCAGCTTAATGGTACGGACTATGGCACCCGAGCAGTACTTC. Residues: CASSLMVRTMAPEQYF.

As to this clone: With only one base between it and a far larger clone, this is likely a read error. Different DNA sequences within this sample yield the same CDR3. The V call is TRBV4-1, the J call TRBJ2-3, with 7 nucleotides matching TRBD1. The CDR3 is 15 residues long. Germline assignment: CDR1 MGHRA and CDR2 YSYEKL. V trimming: 2 bases; J trimming: 4 bases; junction bases outside the gene matches: 6. DNA of the CDR3: TGCGCCAGCAGCCAAAAGGGGGCAGGGCCAGATACGCAGTATTTT. This codes for CASSQKGAGPDTQYF.

This chain links TRBV4-1 with TRBJ2-7, with D tentatively TRBD1 or TRBD2 (5 bases each). The CDR3 consists of 15 residues. V was trimmed by 5 bases and J by 2 bases, leaving 16 bases between them. In germline, CDR1 is MGHRA, CDR2 YSYEKL. The CDR3 loop is CASSGETGTPYEQYF. The CDR3 nucleotides are TGCGCCAGCAGCGGAGAAACCGGGACGCCCTACGAGCAGTACTTC.

The chain links TRBV4-1 to TRBJ1-2; a weak D match, TRBD1 (6 bases). V lost 3 bases, J lost 4 bases, and 18 bases lay in between. Germline values: CDR1 MGHRA, CDR2 YSYEKL. CDR3 length: 16 amino acids. The CDR3 region is CASSQLDTGQGYGYTF. The DNA for the CDR3 is TGCGCCAGCAGCCAGCTTGATACAGGGCAGGGCTATGGCTACACCTTC.

The chain employs TRBV7-9 and TRBJ1-6; the D gene is possibly TRBD1 (6 bases). CDR1 SEHNR and CDR2 FQNEAQ come from the germline V gene (reference sequence). V dropped 10 bases and J dropped 10 bases, with 14 bases sitting between them. The CDR3 runs 12 residues. This CDR3 is CANRLRGSPLHF. In DNA form, the CDR3 reads TGTGCCAACCGACTCAGGGGCTCACCCCTCCACTTT.

CDR3: CASSLGAGTNEKLFF. The CDR3, as DNA: TGCGCCAGCAGCCTGGGGGCAGGGACTAATGAAAAACTGTTTTTT. J is TRBJ1-4 and V is TRBV4-1; a weak D match, TRBD1 (6 bases). V was trimmed by 4 bases and J by 2 bases, leaving 11 bases between them. Germline V gives CDR1 MGHRA, CDR2 YSYEKL. The CDR3 loop spans 15 amino acids.

The chain combines TRBV12-2 with TRBJ1-2; the D call in the table, TRBD1, was not verified against the DNA. TRBV12-2 is a pseudogene segment. The CDR3 loop spans 15 amino acids. The CDR3 is CASRPRDRSDYGYTF. Here the CDR3 DNA reads TGTGCAAGTCGCCCTAGGGACAGATCAGATTATGGCTACACCTTC.

This clone was counted a single time. The V gene is TRBV5-5, the J gene TRBJ2-7; either TRBD1 or TRBD2 may fit D (5 bases each). This CDR3 comprises 14 residues. The germline V and J ends were trimmed by 4 bases and 6 bases, with 17 bases remaining between them. Germline loops: CDR1 SGHKS, CDR2 YYEKEE (reference sequence). CDR3 protein: CASSLGTGYSEQYF. CDR3 DNA sequence: TGTGCCAGCAGCCTGGGGACCGGCTACTCCGAGCAGTACTTC.

This CDR3 is CASSSSGTNPTGELFF. In DNA form, the CDR3 reads TGTGCCAGCAGCTCGAGCGGGACTAACCCCACCGGGGAGCTGTTTTTT. The genes are TRBV11-2 and TRBJ2-2; 7 nucleotides align to TRBD2. J lost 4 bases, V lost 4 bases, and 9 bases had no gene match. Germline CDR1 reads SGHAT; CDR2 reads FQNNGV. The CDR3 is made up of 16 amino acids.

This chain uses TRBV15 with TRBJ1-2; D is undetermined. Per the germline V gene, CDR1 is LNHNV and CDR2 is YYDKDF (reference sequence). This CDR3 is built from 14 residues. V dropped 3 bases and J dropped 4 bases, with 12 bases sitting between them. DNA for the CDR3: TGTGCCACCAGCAGCCCAGCCACGGGCTATGGCTACACCTTC. Protein: CATSSPATGYGYTF.

This rearrangement joins TRBV6-5 to TRBJ1-2; possible D gene TRBD1, 5 bases. CDR1 MNHEY and CDR2 SVGAGI come from the germline V gene. The CDR3 totals 14 residues. Trimming shortened V by 11 bases and J by 2 bases, and 18 bases separated the two germline ends. The CDR3 DNA follows: TGTGCCTCCTCCCGGGGCGCCAGAAACTATGGCTACACCTTC. Amino acids: CASSRGARNYGYTF.

The chain links TRBV5-1 to TRBJ1-2, with TRBD1 as a possible D gene (5 bases). The CDR3 has 15 amino acids. V shed 0 bases and J shed 5 bases, with 14 bases lying between them. Germline assignment: CDR1 SGHRS and CDR2 YFSETQ. The CDR3 DNA follows: TGCGCCAGCAGCTTGGACGGGACTCGAGGTTATGGCTACACCTTC. The encoded protein is CASSLDGTRGYGYTF.

The CDR3 DNA sequence: TGCAGCGTTCCCGACCTACGGGGCGAGCAGTACTTC. Its translation is CSVPDLRGEQYF. The chain recombines TRBV29-1 with TRBJ2-7, with D possibly being TRBD2 (5 bases). The ends were cut back, 5 bases at V and 6 bases at J, with 14 bases in the middle. The CDR3 contains 12 residues. CDR1 and CDR2 (germline): SQVTM, ANQGSEA.

CDR3 amino acids: CASSPPGGRGTEAFF. The CDR3 DNA reads TGTGCCAGCTCACCACCGGGGGGGCGAGGCACTGAAGCTTTCTTT. J is TRBJ1-1 and V is TRBV18; possible D gene TRBD1, 6 bases. The CDR3 runs 15 residues. Trimming stripped 0 bases from V and 4 bases from J, with 12 bases between. Germline values: CDR1 KGHSH, CDR2 LQKENI.

This chain joins TRBV5-4 and TRBJ1-1; no clear D gene. Trimming took 0 bases from V and 8 from J, leaving 8 bases between them. Germline CDR1 and CDR2: SGHNT and YYREEE (reference sequence). The CDR3 contains 12 residues. This CDR3 is CASSLAGREAFF. The CDR3 DNA reads as TGTGCCAGCAGCTTGGCGGGGAGGGAAGCTTTCTTT. Full variable domain (rest looked up from reference TRBV5-4 and TRBJ1-1): ETGVTQSPTHLIKTRGQQVTLRCSSQSGHNTVSWYQQALGQGPQFIFQYYREEENGRGNFPPRFSGLQFPNYSSELNVNALELDDSALYLCASSLAGREAFFGQGTRLTVV.